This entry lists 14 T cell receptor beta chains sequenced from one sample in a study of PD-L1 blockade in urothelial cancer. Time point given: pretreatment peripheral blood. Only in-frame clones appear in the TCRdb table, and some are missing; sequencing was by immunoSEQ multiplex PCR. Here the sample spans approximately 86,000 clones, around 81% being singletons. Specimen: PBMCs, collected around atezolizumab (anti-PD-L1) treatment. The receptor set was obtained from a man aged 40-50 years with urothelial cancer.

As DNA, the CDR3 is TGTGCCAGCAGTTACTCGAGGCTGACCTCCTACGAGCAGTACTTC. It encodes CASSYSRLTSYEQYF. The chain has TRBV6-5 and TRBJ2-7; D is unresolved. The CDR3 has 15 amino acids. V was shortened by 0 bases and J by 0 bases, with 9 bases between the two germline ends. CDR1 is MNHEY, CDR2 SVGAGI, per germline.

The CDR3 loop is CASSLVSGGTEAFF. The CDR3 region has the DNA TGTGCCAGCAGCTTAGTATCAGGGGGGACTGAAGCTTTCTTT. V and J are TRBV7-9 and TRBJ1-1; TRBD1 matches at 7 bases. The CDR3 is made up of 14 amino acids. Unmatched junction bases numbered 4, after V lost 1 base and J lost 5 bases. Germline CDR1 is SEHNR and CDR2 is FQNEAQ (reference sequence).

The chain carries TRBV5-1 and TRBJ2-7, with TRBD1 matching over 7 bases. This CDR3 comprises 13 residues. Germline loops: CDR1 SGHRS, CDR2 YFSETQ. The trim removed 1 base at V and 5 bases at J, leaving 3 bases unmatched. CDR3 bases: TGCGCCAGCAGCTTGAAGACAGGGCACGAGCAGTACTTC. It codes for CASSLKTGHEQYF.

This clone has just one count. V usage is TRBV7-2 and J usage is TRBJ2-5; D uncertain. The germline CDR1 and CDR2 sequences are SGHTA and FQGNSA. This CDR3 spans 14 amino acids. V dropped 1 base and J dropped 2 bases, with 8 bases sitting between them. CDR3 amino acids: CASSLGPGQETQYF. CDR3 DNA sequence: TGTGCCAGCAGCTTAGGTCCCGGGCAAGAGACCCAGTACTTC.

CDR3 sequence (DNA): TGTGCCAGCAGCTTAAGCCCTCTAGGGGGCAGTGAAGCTTTCTTT. This translates into CASSLSPLGGSEAFF. This chain links TRBV7-3 with TRBJ1-1; 7 nucleotides line up with TRBD1. The germline CDR1 and CDR2 sequences are SGHTA and FQGTGA. Trimming removed 1 base from V and 7 bases from J; junction bases left unmatched: 9. The CDR3 is 15 amino acids.

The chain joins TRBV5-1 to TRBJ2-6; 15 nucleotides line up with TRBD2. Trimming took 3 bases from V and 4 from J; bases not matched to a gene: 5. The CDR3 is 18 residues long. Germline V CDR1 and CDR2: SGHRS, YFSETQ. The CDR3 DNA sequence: TGCGCCAGCAGCTCCGGACTAGCGGGAGGGCGGGGGGCCAACGTCCTGACTTTC. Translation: CASSSGLAGGRGANVLTF.

This chain's CDR3 is CASSLDRGLQASGNTIYF. Written as DNA, the CDR3 is TGTGCCAGCTCTCTGGACAGGGGCCTACAAGCCTCTGGAAACACCATATATTTT. The rearrangement joins TRBV18 to TRBJ1-3; 9 bases match TRBD1. Germline CDR1 KGHSH, CDR2 LQKENI. The trim removed 6 bases at V and 0 bases at J, leaving 12 bases unmatched. The CDR3 extends over 18 amino acids.

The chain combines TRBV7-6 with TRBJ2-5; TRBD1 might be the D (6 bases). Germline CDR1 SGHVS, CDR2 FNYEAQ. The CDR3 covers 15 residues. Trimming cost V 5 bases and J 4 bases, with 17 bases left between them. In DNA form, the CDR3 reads TGTGCCAGCAGCCAGTACAGGGTCTTATCAGAGACCCAGTACTTC. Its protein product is CASSQYRVLSETQYF.

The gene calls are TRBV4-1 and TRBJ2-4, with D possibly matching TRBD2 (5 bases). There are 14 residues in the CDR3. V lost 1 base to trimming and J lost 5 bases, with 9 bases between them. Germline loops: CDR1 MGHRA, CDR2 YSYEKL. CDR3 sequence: CASSQGFGENIQYF. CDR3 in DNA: TGCGCCAGCAGCCAAGGGTTCGGGGAAAACATTCAGTACTTC.

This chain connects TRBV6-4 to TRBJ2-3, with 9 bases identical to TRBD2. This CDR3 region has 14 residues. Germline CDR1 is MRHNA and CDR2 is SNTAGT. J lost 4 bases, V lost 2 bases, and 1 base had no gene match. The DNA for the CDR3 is TGTGCCAGCAGTGACGCGGGAGGGCCAGATACGCAGTATTTT. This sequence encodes CASSDAGGPDTQYF.

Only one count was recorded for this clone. CDR3 sequence: CASILYFGQTNTEAFF. CDR3 nucleotides: TGTGCCAGCATCCTCTACTTCGGACAGACGAACACTGAAGCTTTCTTT. The gene calls are TRBV27 and TRBJ1-1; a weak D match, TRBD1 (6 bases). This CDR3 spans 16 amino acids. The germline CDR1 and CDR2 sequences are MNHEY and SMNVEV (reference sequence). V was trimmed by 7 bases and J by 1 base, leaving 19 bases between them.

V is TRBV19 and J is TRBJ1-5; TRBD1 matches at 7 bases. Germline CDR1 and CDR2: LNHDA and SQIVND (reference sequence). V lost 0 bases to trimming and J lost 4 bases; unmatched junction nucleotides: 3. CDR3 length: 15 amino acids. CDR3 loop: CASSIDSGGNQPQHF. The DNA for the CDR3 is TGTGCCAGTAGTATAGATTCAGGGGGAAATCAGCCCCAGCATTTT.

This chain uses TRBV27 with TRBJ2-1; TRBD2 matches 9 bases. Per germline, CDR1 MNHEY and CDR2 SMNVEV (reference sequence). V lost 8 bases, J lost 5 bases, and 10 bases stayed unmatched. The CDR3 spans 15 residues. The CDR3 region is CASGRGGRINNEQFF. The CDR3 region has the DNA TGTGCCAGCGGGCGGGGGGGGAGAATTAACAATGAGCAGTTCTTC.

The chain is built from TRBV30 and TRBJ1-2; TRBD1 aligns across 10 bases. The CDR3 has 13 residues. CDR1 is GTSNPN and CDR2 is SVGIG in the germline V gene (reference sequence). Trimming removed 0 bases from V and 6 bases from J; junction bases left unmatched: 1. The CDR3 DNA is TGTGCCTGGAGTGTTGGGACAGGGGATGGCTACACCTTC. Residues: CAWSVGTGDGYTF. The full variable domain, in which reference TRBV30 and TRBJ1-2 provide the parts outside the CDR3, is SQTIHQWPATLVQPVGSPLSLECTVEGTSNPNLYWYRQAAGRGLQLLFYSVGIGQISSEVPQNLSASRPQDRQFILSSKKLLLSDSGFYLCAWSVGTGDGYTFGSGTRLTVV.